This T cell receptor (beta chain) was sequenced during a study of CD8 T cells in ankylosing spondylitis. Points from the study as a whole: Among TCR beta sequences, a motif of under 10 highly homologous variants appeared characteristic of ankylosing spondylitis blood. Disease-linked clones reportedly concentrated significantly in matched ankylosing spondylitis synovial fluid.

A note on this clonotype: The antigen remains undetermined.

Scientists made TCR beta libraries using quantitative 5'-RACE with molecular barcodes. TCRdb processed the 5' RACE reads anew with MiXCR; each CDR3 protein has one entry. In the table there are 300,000 to 400,000 distinct CDR3 sequences, approximately 20% of which are singletons. The sample taken for sequencing was blood, either unsorted or a sorted T cell fraction (not recorded which). The receptor was derived from a male donor with ankylosing spondylitis or in good health (not recorded which).

CDR3 residues: CASSRTSGGAVGNEQFF. In DNA, the CDR3 is TGTGCCAGCAGTCGAACTAGCGGGGGGGCCGTGGGGAATGAGCAGTTCTTC. The chain recombines TRBV7-9 with TRBJ2-1, with 13 bases that match TRBD2. With 6 bases clipped from V and 7 bases from J, the junction kept 12 bases outside the gene matches. Germline V gene lookup returns CDR1 SEHNR and CDR2 FQNEAQ (reference sequence). The CDR3 runs 17 residues.